The 3 T cell receptor beta chains presented below share a single source sample, sequenced in a study of patients and donors after allogeneic stem cell transplantation (dated by TCRdb to about 2020). Libraries were constructed by RT-PCR. Sequencing used a NextSeq 550. The public reads were quality trimmed at Q25 with fastp and then assembled into clones with MiXCR by TCRdb, keeping productive beta chains. Records with the same CDR3 protein are collapsed into one entry carrying the most frequent genes and DNA. The sample table lists approximately 250,000 distinct CDR3 sequences, less than 15% of them with a count of one. 9.5% to 13% of the sample rests with the top ten. The sample consisted of blood, either unsorted or a sorted T cell fraction (not recorded which). These receptors were obtained from a human donor who was either an allogeneic HSCT recipient or a stem cell or donor lymphocyte infusion donor (not recorded which). It is not recorded whose cells these are; they may come from a transplant donor.

V gene TRBV3-1 combines with J gene TRBJ2-2, with D perhaps matching TRBD1 or TRBD2 (5 bases each). With 5 bases removed from V and 6 bases from J, the gap between germline ends came to 19 bases. Germline V lookup: CDR1 LGHDT, CDR2 YNNKEL (reference sequence). The CDR3 length is 16 residues. The CDR3 DNA is TGTGCCAGCAGCGAGCGGCAGGGTTTTTATTCCGGGGAGCTGTTTTTT. Translation gives CASSERQGFYSGELFF. The variable domain in full, completed from reference TRBV3-1 and TRBJ2-2, reads DTAVSQTPKYLVTQMGNDKSIKCEQNLGHDTMYWYKQDSKKFLKIMFSYNNKELIINETVPNRFSPKSPDKAHLNLHINSLELGDSAVYFCASSERQGFYSGELFFGEGSRLTVL.

The CDR3 reads CAWSRTGAEAFF. The CDR3 DNA reads TGTGCCTGGAGTCGGACAGGGGCTGAAGCTTTCTTT. The gene calls are TRBV30 and TRBJ1-1, with 9 bases matching TRBD1. This CDR3 comprises 12 residues. Trimming cost V 2 bases and J 6 bases; bases outside gene matches: 1. CDR1 is GTSNPN and CDR2 is SVGIG in the germline V gene (reference sequence).

The table lists this clonotype with a few counts. CDR3 amino acids: CASSFRFPRRQGPTDTQYF. The CDR3 DNA sequence: TGTGCCAGCAGTTTCCGCTTCCCTCGCCGACAGGGGCCCACAGATACGCAGTATTTT. The rearrangement links TRBV28 to TRBJ2-3, with TRBD1 matching over 8 bases. The CDR3 is made up of 19 amino acids. Germline V gene lookup returns CDR1 MDHEN and CDR2 SYDVKM. The V gene end was trimmed by 3 bases and the J gene end by 2 bases; junction bases not matched to a gene: 16.